Included here is one T cell receptor (beta chain) sequence, with context. Its specificity is unknown. The source of the sample is a study of cytomegalovirus exposure and HLA in healthy donors. The study, taken as a whole, reports: In a later analysis, a missense DCLRE1C variant was linked to TCR beta V- and J-gene trimming. In a later analysis, TCR association rates varied by HLA locus: DRB1 most, HLA-C fewest. There were a few CMV-associated chains whose specificity for CMV antigens was confirmed in vitro.

60 Vbeta and 13 Jbeta primers were used in PCR. Sequencing used immunoSEQ multiplex PCR; TCRdb keeps in-frame clones, though not all of them. The table lists 150,000 to 200,000 clones, 70% to 85% of them singletons, with 3.4% in the top ten. The CDR3 has 17 residues. The germline V gene has CDR1 SNHLY and CDR2 FYNNEI. V shed 2 bases and J 8 bases; nucleotides not matched to a gene: 15. Each donor was nominally healthy when sampled (though unrecorded immune exposures were likely). The sequenced material came from PBMCs. The clonotype originates from a man aged 35 to 55 in good health and CMV-seropositive. V usage is TRBV2 and J usage is TRBJ2-3; TRBD2 agrees at 8 bases. As DNA, the CDR3 is TGTGCCAGCAGTGAATATGCGGGGGGACGATTCAAGAGTACGCAGTATTTT. As protein: CASSEYAGGRFKSTQYF.